This TCR beta chain originates from a study of CD8 T cells in ankylosing spondylitis. Whole-study results and caveats: Within ankylosing spondylitis blood, a TCR beta motif made up of several highly homologous variants appeared to be characteristic.

This clonotype has just a few counts. Its antigen is as yet unknown. MiXCR, applied by TCRdb to the 5' RACE reads, yields one record per CDR3 protein. The table records 350,000 to 450,000 distinct CDR3 sequences, 20% to 25% of them present only once. Germline CDR1 reads SGDLS; CDR2 reads YYNGEE. This CDR3 has 12 residues. V lost 5 bases to trimming and J lost 8 bases, with 11 bases between them. The sequencing input was blood, either unsorted or a sorted T cell fraction (not recorded which). The sequence derives from a male donor with ankylosing spondylitis or in good health (not recorded which). The V gene is TRBV9, the J gene TRBJ2-1; D gene uncertain. CDR3 in DNA: TGTGCCAGCAGGGGCCTTGGGGATGAGCAGTTCTTC. Protein: CASRGLGDEQFF. Filled out from reference TRBV9 and TRBJ2-1, the complete variable domain reads DSGVTQTPKHLITATGQRVTLRCSPRSGDLSVYWYQQSLDQGLQFLIQYYNGEERAKGNILERFSAQQFPDLHSELNLSSLELGDSALYFCASRGLGDEQFFGPGTRLTVL.